The source of this T cell receptor beta chain is a study of molecular identifiers for immune sequencing clone quantification. Sorted naive CD8 T cells, 20,000 to 1,000,000, were sequenced from 10%, 30% or 50% RNA. Study findings and constraints: Highly expanded clone sizes could be underestimated through barcode sharing by identical TCR molecules.

This clonotype was seen many times. The antigen remains undetermined. TCRdb fed the PCR reads into MiXCR, producing one record per CDR3 protein. The data contain around 43,000 distinct CDR3 sequences, roughly 21% of them singletons. The sample taken for sequencing was naive CD8+ T cells from blood, with Jurkat cell RNA spiked in. Subset here: FACS-sorted CD8+CD4-CCR7+CD45RA+ naive T cells. The receptor's source is a human donor in good health. Some libraries in this study had Jurkat cell RNA spiked in.

CDR3 sequence: CASSSLSSGRRTDTQYF. The CDR3 DNA follows: TGTGCCAGCAGTTCCCTCTCGAGCGGGAGGAGGACAGATACGCAGTATTTT. The V gene is TRBV27, the J gene TRBJ2-3; 9 bases match TRBD2. The CDR3 totals 17 residues. After removal of 4 bases from V and 3 bases from J, the junction contained 11 bases not matched to a gene. The germline V gene has CDR1 MNHEY and CDR2 SMNVEV (reference sequence).